This TCR beta chain was captured in a study of memory CD4+ T cells and cytomegalovirus serostatus. About the study: Donors were healthy Belgian adults, fewer than ten CMV seropositive and under 30 seronegative.

In the source study's methods: After removing out-of-frame reads, over 2 million distinct TCRbeta sequences remained. TCRdb's table, derived via immunoSEQ multiplex PCR, lists solely in-frame clones and lacks some. V, J and clone size are those of that table, while D and trimming were read from the DNA. Among tens of thousands of clones listed, roughly four fifths were seen once. Study-wide results and limits: CD4+ memory repertoires contained 67 of 164 reported CMV TCRbeta sequences.

The table lists this clone with a count of one. Antigen: not known. A junction boundary mismatches the germline segment, possibly from a read error. This CDR3 comprises 12 residues. The germline gives CDR1 SQVTM, CDR2 ANQGSEA. Single viable CD3+CD4+CD8-CD45RO+ cells were sorted as the memory CD4+ T cells. After thawing, CD4+ T cells were positively selected. V gene TRBV29-1 combines with J gene TRBJ1-2; a possible D gene is TRBD1 (5 bases). This clonotype was obtained from an adult in good health and CMV-seronegative. Sequencing was done on a sample of memory CD4+ T cells from blood. This CDR3 is CSVASDSKRVIF. As DNA, the CDR3 is TGCAGCGTTGCCTCCGACAGCAAAAGGGTAATCTTC.